These 20 T cell receptor beta chains were sequenced from one sample in a study of tumor-infiltrating lymphocytes in primary liver carcinoma. The source of the blood RNA was unsorted whole blood, and germline DNA was extracted as well. Constant-region priming of around 500 ng total RNA yielded TCR beta cDNA. Libraries of TCR beta came from three nested multiplex PCR rounds with slightly modified ARM-PCR. The first two PCR rounds, approximately 10 cycles each, used TRBV1-TRBV30 forward primers and a C-beta reverse primer. Each CDR3 protein is one row after TCRdb ran MiXCR on the multiplex PCR reads. The table includes 300,000 to 400,000 distinct CDR3 sequences, approximately 65% detected once. Specimen: peripheral blood. The receptors here all came from a man between 40 and 49 years old with primary liver carcinoma and hepatitis B virus infection.

This sequence joins TRBV11-2 and TRBJ2-1; the match to TRBD2 covers 12 bases. The CDR3 is 16 amino acids. Germline V gene sequence: CDR1 SGHAT, CDR2 FQNNGV. With 7 bases clipped from V and 10 bases from J, the junction kept 14 bases outside the gene matches. DNA of the CDR3: TGTGCCAGCAATTCCGCCCCCGGACTAGCGGGAAAGGAGCAGTTCTTC. It yields the protein CASNSAPGLAGKEQFF.

This clonotype was detected a few times. The CDR3 DNA reads as TGTGCCAGCAGTTGGGGACTAGCGGGATACAATGAGCAGTTCTTC. It translates to CASSWGLAGYNEQFF. The chain couples TRBV28 to TRBJ2-1; TRBD2 matches 13 bases. V dropped 4 bases and J dropped 4; count of bases not matched to a gene: 1. Germline V lookup: CDR1 MDHEN, CDR2 SYDVKM. The CDR3 length is 15 residues.

This clonotype has a handful of counts. A much more abundant neighbour one base away suggests this may be a read error. This sequence joins TRBV6-1 and TRBJ2-1, with D possibly TRBD1 on 6 matching bases. The CDR3 is 12 residues long. The V gene's germline CDR1 is MNHNS and CDR2 SASEGT. The CDR3: CATKQGYNDQFF. The CDR3 region has the DNA TGTGCCACCAAACAGGGCTACAATGATCAGTTCTTC.

Turning to this clonotype: At one end the junction does not follow the germline gene, possibly because of a read error. The rearrangement links TRBV4-1 to TRBJ1-6; D unresolved. The germline V gene has CDR1 MGHRA and CDR2 YSYEKL. This CDR3 has 16 amino acids. CDR3 protein: CANSQDVTANNSPLPF. In DNA, the CDR3 is TGCGCCAACAGCCAAGATGTGACGGCAAATAATTCACCCCTCCCCTTT.

V gene TRBV15 combines with J gene TRBJ2-1, with D possibly being TRBD2 (5 bases). This CDR3 has 16 amino acids. Germline V CDR1 and CDR2: LNHNV, YYDKDF (reference sequence). The V end was cut by 0 bases, the J end by 4 bases, with 13 bases between. CDR3 nucleotides: TGTGCCACCAGCAGAGAGATGCCAGCGGAATACAATGAGCAGTTCTTC. This encodes CATSREMPAEYNEQFF.

This sequence joins TRBV5-1 and TRBJ2-2; TRBD2 aligns across 16 bases. Losses at the gene ends were 4 bases for V and 1 base for J; bases not matched to a gene: 4. Germline V gene data show CDR1 as SGHRS and CDR2 as YFSETQ. The CDR3 runs 18 residues. For the CDR3, the DNA is TGCGCCAGCAGCGGGACTAGCGGGAGGGGTTTGAACACCGGGGAGCTGTTTTTT. This encodes CASSGTSGRGLNTGELFF.

The chain carries TRBV5-1 and TRBJ2-2; D is ambiguous. This CDR3 has 15 residues. V shed 0 bases and J shed 0 bases, with 6 bases lying between them. Germline V lookup: CDR1 SGHRS, CDR2 YFSETQ. CDR3 protein: CASSLARSNTGELFF. CDR3 nucleotides: TGCGCCAGCAGCTTGGCTAGATCGAACACCGGGGAGCTGTTTTTT. The full variable domain, in which reference TRBV5-1 and TRBJ2-2 provide the parts outside the CDR3, is KAGVTQTPRYLIKTRGQQVTLSCSPISGHRSVSWYQQTPGQGLQFLFEYFSETQRNKGNFPGRFSGRQFSNSRSEMNVSTLELGDSALYLCASSLARSNTGELFFGEGSRLTVL.

This clonotype was observed a few times. The V and J genes are TRBV10-3 and TRBJ2-3, with 8 bases that match TRBD2. The V gene's germline CDR1 is ENHRY and CDR2 SYGVKD. V lost 10 bases and J lost 3; bases outside the gene matches: 9. The CDR3 has 14 amino acids. CDR3 DNA: TGTGCCACCTTACTAGCGGAGGATACAGATACGCAGTATTTT. The encoded protein is CATLLAEDTDTQYF.

As regards this clonotype: The final CDR3 position lacks the conserved phenylalanine or tryptophan, pointing to a likely read error. The rearrangement uses TRBV10-3 and TRBJ2-7; 7 nucleotides align to TRBD2. Trimming cost V 0 bases and J 6 bases; bases outside gene matches: 8. Germline V lookup: CDR1 ENHRY, CDR2 SYGVKD. The CDR3 length is 15 residues. The CDR3: CAISESETSTSEQYL. DNA of the CDR3: TGTGCCATCAGTGAGTCGGAGACTAGCACTTCCGAGCAGTACTTA.

This clonotype was detected only a few times. Because it lacks the conserved phenylalanine or tryptophan at the end, this CDR3 is likely a read error. The chain has TRBV6-5 and TRBJ2-1, with TRBD1 as a possible D gene (5 bases). V was trimmed by 7 bases and J by 2 bases, leaving 9 bases between them. The CDR3 is 13 amino acids. CDR1 is MNHEY, CDR2 SVGAGI, per germline. The CDR3 sequence is CASNRTPYNEQFI. The CDR3 DNA reads TGTGCCAGCAATAGGACACCCTACAATGAGCAGTTCATC.

V is TRBV6-6 and J is TRBJ2-7; 7 bases line up with TRBD1. CDR1 is MNHNY and CDR2 is SVGAGI in the germline V gene (reference sequence). This CDR3 has 12 amino acids. The V segment lost 3 bases and the J segment 9 bases; nucleotides outside the gene matches: 5. The CDR3, as DNA: TGTGCCAGCAGTTATGGGACAGCCGGGCAGTACTTC. Its translation: CASSYGTAGQYF.

This clonotype was detected many times. The chain has TRBV6-1 and TRBJ2-1; 8 bases agree with TRBD1. The germline gives CDR1 MNHNS, CDR2 SASEGT. The CDR3 is 15 residues long. V shed 5 bases and J 5 bases; nucleotides not matched to a gene: 8. CDR3 in DNA: TGTGCCAGCAGTCCCCAGGGGGCCCAGGACAATGAGCAGTTCTTC. This gives the protein CASSPQGAQDNEQFF.

This clonotype was seen at least ten times. The chain's CDR3 is CASSPIEGRNSYEQYF. DNA of the CDR3: TGTGCCAGCAGCCCCATAGAAGGCAGGAACTCCTACGAGCAGTACTTC. The chain has TRBV11-1 and TRBJ2-7, with D unclear. The ends were cut back, 5 bases at V and 0 bases at J, with 17 bases in the middle. The CDR3 is 16 amino acids. Germline V gene sequence: CDR1 SGHAT, CDR2 FQDESV (reference sequence).

In the case of this clonotype: Since a much larger clone is just one base distant, this may be a read error. This chain uses TRBV4-2 with TRBJ2-5, with 9 bases matching TRBD1. The J call may be incorrect, as the DNA end agrees better with TRBJ2-1. The CDR3 has 16 amino acids. CDR1 and CDR2 (germline): LGHNA, YNFKEQ. The CDR3 sequence: CASSQARDRVGETQFF. CDR3 in DNA: TGTGCCAGCAGCCAAGCCAGGGACAGGGTTGGGGAGACCCAGTTCTTC.

As regards this clonotype: With a much larger clone just one base away, this may be a read error. The chain has TRBV6-5 and TRBJ2-1; 8 bases map to TRBD2. CDR3 length: 15 amino acids. CDR1 and CDR2 from the germline V gene are MNHEY and SVGAGI. V shed 4 bases, J shed 4 bases, and the junction held 6 bases outside the gene matches. The CDR3, as DNA: TGTGCCAGCAGTTCTGGCGGGAGGACGTACAATGAGCAGTTCTTC. Translated: CASSSGGRTYNEQFF.

This clonotype was seen only a few times. The V and J genes are TRBV5-6 and TRBJ2-5; D not resolved. CDR1 SGHDT and CDR2 YYEEEE come from the germline V gene. This CDR3 contains 13 residues. V gave up 10 bases and J gave up 7 bases, with 20 bases separating them. This CDR3 reads CASSGRVEGTQYF. The CDR3 DNA sequence: TGTGCCTCTTCCGGTCGGGTAGAAGGGACCCAGTACTTC.

As regards this clonotype: This may come from a read error, since a much larger clone is one base off. The chain joins TRBV6-5 to TRBJ2-7, with D tentatively TRBD1 (6 bases). Per the germline V gene, CDR1 is MNHEY and CDR2 is SVGAGI. This CDR3 has 12 residues. CDR3 region: CATQGTNYERYF. CDR3 sequence (DNA): TGTGCCACCCAGGGGACGAACTACGAGCGGTACTTC.

Remarks on this clonotype: A much bigger clone sits one base away, suggesting this may be a read error. The chain recombines TRBV6-6 with TRBJ1-5; 9 nucleotides line up with TRBD1. CDR1 is MNHNY, CDR2 SVGAGI, per germline (reference sequence). The CDR3 is 17 amino acids. The CDR3: CASSYLKLDRGNQHQHF. In DNA form, the CDR3 reads TGTGCCAGCAGTTACCTCAAATTGGACAGGGGAAATCAGCACCAGCATTTT.

Points on this clonotype: Compared with germline, one end of the junction differs, possibly owing to a read error. This chain connects TRBV6-5 to TRBJ2-3; tentative D call: TRBD1 (6 bases). The germline V gene has CDR1 MNHEY and CDR2 SVGAGI. The CDR3 sequence is 15 residues long. In DNA, the CDR3 is TGTACCAGCACCCGGCTCTCAGGGGCGCCAGATACGCAGTATTTT. Its translation is CTSTRLSGAPDTQYF.

The chain couples TRBV7-9 to TRBJ1-1; 10 bases fit TRBD1. CDR1 SEHNR and CDR2 FQNEAQ come from the germline V gene (reference sequence). The CDR3 runs 13 residues. The J segment lost 5 bases and the V segment lost 10 bases, leaving 7 bases of the junction unmatched. Here the CDR3 DNA reads TGTGCCACCCAGACAGGGGGCAGGACTGAAGCTTTCTTT. As protein: CATQTGGRTEAFF.